These 10 T cell receptor beta chains were sequenced from one sample in a study of T cells after yellow fever vaccination (dated by TCRdb to between 2018 and 2020). This sample's treatment or condition label indicates: live attenuated yellow fever vaccine strain. Libraries were prepared through 5' RACE. TCRdb names Illumina NovaSeq 6000 as the instrument used. TCRdb cleaned the public reads at Q25 with fastp, built clones with MiXCR and kept in-frame beta chains. Identical CDR3 proteins give one entry, which carries the most common genes and DNA. In this sample the table shows about 260,000 distinct CDR3 sequences, around 5.3% of which occur a single time. About 3.5% of the sample belongs to the ten largest clones. The sample consisted of CD4+ T cells sorted from PBMCs, taken on the day of the yellow fever booster vaccination. These receptors came from a young man who received the YFV17D yellow fever vaccine.

The rearrangement uses TRBV6-5 and TRBJ2-3; D call uncertain. CDR1 and CDR2 from the germline V gene are MNHEY and SVGAGI. The CDR3 has 14 residues. V gave up 0 bases and J gave up 1 base, with 5 bases separating them. The CDR3 region has the DNA TGTGCCAGCAGTTACTCCCATGGCACAGATACGCAGTATTTT. Protein sequence: CASSYSHGTDTQYF.

Concerning this clonotype: Likely a read error: the CDR3 ends without its conserved phenylalanine or tryptophan. This sequence joins TRBV19 and TRBJ2-5, with a tentative D call TRBD1 (6 bases). V lost 1 base and J 5 bases, leaving 8 bases between the germline ends. The CDR3 runs 13 residues. Germline lookup yields CDR1 LNHDA and CDR2 SQIVND (reference sequence). The CDR3 reads CASSIAGAETQYS. DNA for the CDR3: TGTGCCAGTAGTATAGCAGGGGCGGAGACCCAGTACTCC.

The chain employs TRBV24-1 and TRBJ2-7, with D perhaps matching TRBD1 (6 bases). V was pared by 4 bases and J by 2 bases, with 11 bases between. Per germline, CDR1 KGHDR and CDR2 SFDVKD. The CDR3 extends over 14 amino acids. The CDR3 DNA reads TGTGCCACCAGTGACCCAGGACAGCCCTACGAGCAGTACTTC. It codes for CATSDPGQPYEQYF.

The chain joins TRBV27 to TRBJ1-2, with D unresolved. The CDR3 runs 14 residues. Deletions cut 3 bases from V and 8 bases from J, with 16 bases between. CDR1 and CDR2 from the germline V gene are MNHEY and SMNVEV (reference sequence). This chain's CDR3 is CASSFSTGAGGYTF. The CDR3 coding sequence is TGTGCCAGCAGTTTCTCGACGGGTGCGGGAGGCTACACCTTC.

This clonotype was counted at least ten times. The V call is TRBV12-3 or TRBV12-4, the J call TRBJ1-4, with D possibly being TRBD1 (5 bases). The V end lost 5 bases, the J end lost 7 bases, and 14 bases lay between the germline ends. CDR3 length: 14 amino acids. DNA for the CDR3: TGTGCCAGCAGTCTACAGGTCCCGACTGAAAAACTGTTTTTT. It translates to CASSLQVPTEKLFF.

This clonotype was observed many times. The genes are TRBV7-2 and TRBJ2-3; 11 bases are a match to TRBD2. V lost 5 bases, J lost 2 bases, and 12 bases stayed unmatched. The germline V gene encodes CDR1 SGHTA and CDR2 FQGNSA. CDR3 size: 18 residues. This CDR3 is CASSNLGASGGLTDTQYF. The CDR3 nucleotides are TGTGCCAGCAGCAACCTAGGGGCTAGCGGGGGGCTCACAGATACGCAGTATTTT.

This clonotype was counted ten times or more. The rearrangement uses TRBV5-1 and TRBJ2-4, with 9 bases aligning to TRBD1. The CDR3 length is 16 residues. The V gene end was trimmed by 0 bases and the J gene end by 6 bases; junction bases not matched to a gene: 7. Germline CDR1 is SGHRS and CDR2 is YFSETQ. CDR3 residues: CASSLAGQGYGNIQYF. CDR3 coding DNA: TGCGCCAGCAGCTTGGCTGGACAGGGGTATGGAAACATTCAGTACTTC.

The table lists this clonotype with many counts. A junction boundary mismatches the germline segment, possibly from a read error. V gene TRBV7-2 combines with J gene TRBJ1-5, with D unclear. The CDR3 loop spans 13 amino acids. Germline V lookup: CDR1 SGHTA, CDR2 FQGNSA. The CDR3 sequence: CASSLSSNQPQHF. CDR3 sequence (DNA): TGCGCCAGCAGCCTCAGTAGCAATCAGCCCCAGCATTTT. Full variable domain (remainder filled in from reference TRBV7-2 and TRBJ1-5): GAGVSQSPSNKVTEKGKDVELRCDPISGHTALYWYRQSLGQGLEFLIYFQGNSAPDKSGLPSDRFSAERTGGSVSTLTIQRTQQEDSAVYLCASSLSSNQPQHFGDGTRLSIL.

This clonotype turned up a few times. This chain links TRBV5-4 with TRBJ2-3; D gene unclear. The CDR3 totals 13 residues. The germline V gene has CDR1 SGHNT and CDR2 YYREEE (reference sequence). The ends were cut back, 4 bases at V and 0 bases at J, with 6 bases in the middle. CDR3: CASSPWSTDTQYF. CDR3 DNA sequence: TGTGCCAGCAGCCCTTGGAGCACAGATACGCAGTATTTT.

This clonotype was counted only a few times. The rearrangement uses TRBV9 and TRBJ1-2; no reliable D call. Per the germline V gene, CDR1 is SGDLS and CDR2 is YYNGEE. The CDR3 totals 17 residues. Trimming removed 0 bases from V and 4 bases from J, with 19 bases in between. Written as DNA, the CDR3 is TGTGCCAGCAGCGTAGTTGGCAGCCTCGTTTCCCTCTATGGCTACACCTTC. It yields the protein CASSVVGSLVSLYGYTF. Together with reference TRBV9 and TRBJ1-2, the CDR3 gives the full variable domain: DSGVTQTPKHLITATGQRVTLRCSPRSGDLSVYWYQQSLDQGLQFLIQYYNGEERAKGNILERFSAQQFPDLHSELNLSSLELGDSALYFCASSVVGSLVSLYGYTFGSGTRLTVV.